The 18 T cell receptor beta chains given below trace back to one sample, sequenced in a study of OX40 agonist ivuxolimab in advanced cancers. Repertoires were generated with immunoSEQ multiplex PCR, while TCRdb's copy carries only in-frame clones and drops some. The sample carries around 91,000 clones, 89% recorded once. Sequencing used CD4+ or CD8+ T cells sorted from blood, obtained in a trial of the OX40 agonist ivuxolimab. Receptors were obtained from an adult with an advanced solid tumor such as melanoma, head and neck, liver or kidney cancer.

CDR3 coding DNA: TGTGCCAGCAGCCCCATGGTTGGGGGGCTGGGGGGCTACACCTTC. Protein sequence: CASSPMVGGLGGYTF. V usage is TRBV11-2 and J usage is TRBJ1-2; a possible D gene is TRBD1 (6 bases). The CDR3 has 15 amino acids. Germline loops: CDR1 SGHAT, CDR2 FQNNGV. Trimming took 5 bases from V and 8 from J, leaving 21 bases between them. The whole variable domain, remainder taken from reference TRBV11-2 and TRBJ1-2, is EAGVAQSPRYKIIEKRQSVAFWCNPISGHATLYWYQQILGQGPKLLIQFQNNGVVDDSQLPKDRFSAERLKGVDSTLKIQPAKLEDSAVYLCASSPMVGGLGGYTFGSGTRLTVV.

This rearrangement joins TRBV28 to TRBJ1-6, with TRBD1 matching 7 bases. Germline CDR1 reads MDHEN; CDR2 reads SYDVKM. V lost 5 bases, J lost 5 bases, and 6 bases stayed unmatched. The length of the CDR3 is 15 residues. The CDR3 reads CASSPPTGNNSPLHF. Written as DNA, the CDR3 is TGTGCCAGCAGTCCCCCGACAGGGAATAATTCACCCCTCCACTTT. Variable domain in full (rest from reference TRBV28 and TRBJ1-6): DVKVTQSSRYLVKRTGEKVFLECVQDMDHENMFWYRQDPGLGLRLIYFSYDVKMKEKGDIPEGYSVSREKKERFSLILESASTNQTSMYLCASSPPTGNNSPLHFGNGTRLTVT.

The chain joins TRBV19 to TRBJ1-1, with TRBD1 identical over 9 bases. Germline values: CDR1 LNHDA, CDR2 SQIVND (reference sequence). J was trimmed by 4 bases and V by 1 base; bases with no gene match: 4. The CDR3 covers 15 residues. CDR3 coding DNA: TGTGCCAGTAGTATAGCCGGGACAGGGAGCACTGAAGCTTTCTTT. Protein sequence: CASSIAGTGSTEAFF.

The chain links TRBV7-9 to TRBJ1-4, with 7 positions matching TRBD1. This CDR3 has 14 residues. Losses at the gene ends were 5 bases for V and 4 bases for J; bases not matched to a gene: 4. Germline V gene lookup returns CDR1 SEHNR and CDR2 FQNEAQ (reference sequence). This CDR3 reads CASSRGTVNEKLFF. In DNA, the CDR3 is TGTGCCAGCAGCCGAGGGACAGTTAATGAAAAACTGTTTTTT.

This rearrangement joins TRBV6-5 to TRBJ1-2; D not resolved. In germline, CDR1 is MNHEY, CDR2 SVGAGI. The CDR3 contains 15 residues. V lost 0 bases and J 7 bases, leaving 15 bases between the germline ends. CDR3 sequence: CASSYSPWGMGGYTF. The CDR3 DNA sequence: TGTGCCAGCAGTTACTCGCCTTGGGGTATGGGTGGCTACACCTTC.

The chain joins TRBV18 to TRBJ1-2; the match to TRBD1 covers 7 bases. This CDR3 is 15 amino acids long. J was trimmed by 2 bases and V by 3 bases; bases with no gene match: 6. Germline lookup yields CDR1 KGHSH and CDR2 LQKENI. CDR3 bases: TGTGCCAGCTCACCCTCGGTGACAGGGAACTATGGCTACACCTTC. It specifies CASSPSVTGNYGYTF. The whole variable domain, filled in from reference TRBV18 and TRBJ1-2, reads NAGVMQNPRHLVRRRGQEARLRCSPMKGHSHVYWYRQLPEEGLKFMVYLQKENIIDESGMPKERFSAEFPKEGPSILRIQQVVRGDSAAYFCASSPSVTGNYGYTFGSGTRLTVV.

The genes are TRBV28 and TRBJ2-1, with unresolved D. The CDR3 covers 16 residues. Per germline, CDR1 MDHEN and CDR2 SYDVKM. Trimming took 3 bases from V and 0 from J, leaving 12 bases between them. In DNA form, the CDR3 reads TGTGCCAGCAGTTTTTGGGGAAGTAGCTCCTACAATGAGCAGTTCTTC. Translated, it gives CASSFWGSSSYNEQFF.

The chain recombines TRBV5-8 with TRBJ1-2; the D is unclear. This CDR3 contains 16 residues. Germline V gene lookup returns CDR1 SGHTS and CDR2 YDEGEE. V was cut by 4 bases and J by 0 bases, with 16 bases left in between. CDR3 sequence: CASSPQQLLTNYGYTF. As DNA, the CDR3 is TGTGCCAGCAGCCCGCAGCAGCTACTAACTAACTATGGCTACACCTTC.

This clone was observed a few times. For the CDR3, the DNA is TGTGCCAGCAGTTATGGGACAGTCTTTGAAGCTTTCTTT. Translated, it gives CASSYGTVFEAFF. The V and J genes are TRBV6-5 and TRBJ1-1; TRBD1 matches 7 bases. The CDR3 loop spans 13 amino acids. V trimming: 3 bases; J trimming: 7 bases; junction bases outside the gene matches: 5. Germline values: CDR1 MNHEY, CDR2 SVGAGI.

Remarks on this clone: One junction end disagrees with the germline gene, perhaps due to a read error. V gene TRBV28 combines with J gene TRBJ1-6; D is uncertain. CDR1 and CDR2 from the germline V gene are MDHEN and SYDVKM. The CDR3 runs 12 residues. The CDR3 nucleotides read TGTGCCAGCAAGGACCCCTCAGGCGTTTTGTTTTTT. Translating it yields CASKDPSGVLFF.

The CDR3: CASSDRLAGGVGQFF. CDR3 coding DNA: TGTGCCAGCAGCGACAGACTAGCGGGCGGGGTTGGGCAGTTCTTC. The J gene is TRBJ2-1, the V gene TRBV9; 10 bases line up with TRBD2. Germline V CDR1 and CDR2: SGDLS, YYNGEE. This CDR3 region has 15 residues. The V segment lost 3 bases and the J segment 12 bases; nucleotides outside the gene matches: 12.

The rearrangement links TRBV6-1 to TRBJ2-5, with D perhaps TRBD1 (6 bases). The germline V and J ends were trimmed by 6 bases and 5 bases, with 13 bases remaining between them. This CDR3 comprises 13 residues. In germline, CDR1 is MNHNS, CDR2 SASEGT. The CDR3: CASSYRDGETQYF. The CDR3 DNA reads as TGTGCCAGCAGCTACAGGGATGGGGAGACCCAGTACTTC.

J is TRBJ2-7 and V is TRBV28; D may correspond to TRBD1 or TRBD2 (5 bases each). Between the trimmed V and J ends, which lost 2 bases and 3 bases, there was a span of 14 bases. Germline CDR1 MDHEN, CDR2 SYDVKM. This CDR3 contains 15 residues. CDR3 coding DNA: TGTGCCAGCAGTTTAGGGGGAGTCCACCTCTACGAGCAGTACGTC. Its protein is CASSLGGVHLYEQYV.

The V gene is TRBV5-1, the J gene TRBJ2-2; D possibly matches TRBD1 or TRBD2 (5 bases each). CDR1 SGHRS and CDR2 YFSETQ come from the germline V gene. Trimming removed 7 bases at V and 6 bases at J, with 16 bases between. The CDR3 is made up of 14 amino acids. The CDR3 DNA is TGCGCCAGCCGTGCCGGGACGAGCCCCGGGGAGCTGTTTTTT. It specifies CASRAGTSPGELFF.

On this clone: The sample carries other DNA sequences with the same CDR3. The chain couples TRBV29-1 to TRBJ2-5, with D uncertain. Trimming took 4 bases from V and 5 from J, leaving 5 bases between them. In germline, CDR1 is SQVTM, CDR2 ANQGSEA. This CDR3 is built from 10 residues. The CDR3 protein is CSVGRETQYF. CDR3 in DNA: TGCAGCGTTGGACGGGAGACCCAGTACTTC.

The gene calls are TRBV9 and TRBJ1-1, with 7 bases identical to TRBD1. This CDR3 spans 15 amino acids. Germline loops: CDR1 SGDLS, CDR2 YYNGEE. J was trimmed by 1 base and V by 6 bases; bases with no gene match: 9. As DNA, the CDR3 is TGTGCCAGCACCAGACAGGGCGACCCGAACACTGAAGCTTTCTTT. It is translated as CASTRQGDPNTEAFF.

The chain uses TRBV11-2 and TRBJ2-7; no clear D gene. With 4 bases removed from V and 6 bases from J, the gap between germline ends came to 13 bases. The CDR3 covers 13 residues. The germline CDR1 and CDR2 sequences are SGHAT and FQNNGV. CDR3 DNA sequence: TGTGCCAGCAGCTCTGGCTCGTGGCTCGAGCAGTACTTC. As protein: CASSSGSWLEQYF.

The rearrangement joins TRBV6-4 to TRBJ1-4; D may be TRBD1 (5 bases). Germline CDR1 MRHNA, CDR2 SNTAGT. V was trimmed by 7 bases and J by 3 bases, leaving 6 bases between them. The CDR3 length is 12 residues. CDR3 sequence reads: CASMTANEKLFF. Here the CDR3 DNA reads TGTGCCAGCATGACAGCTAATGAAAAACTGTTTTTT.